These T cell receptor beta chains were read from a single sample in a study of neurological immune-mediated disorders. TCRdb independently ran MiXCR on the 5' RACE reads; one entry per CDR3 protein. The table has tens of thousands of distinct CDR3 sequences, 10% to 13% seen once; the top ten hold about 2%. The source material was PBMCs. The source of these receptors is a man aged 35-49 years in good health. Both conserved end residues are part of each CDR3. A D gene is named only where the DNA matches it firmly. Only some rows state a clone size, as once, few, many or a class for expanded clones.

v_gene	j_gene	d_gene	len	abundance	CDR3nt	CDR3aa
TRBV10-3	TRBJ2-3	.	18	many	TGTGCCATCAGTGAGTCCAGCAGACAGAGTGCTAGCACAGATACGCAGTATTTT	CAISESSRQSASTDTQYF
TRBV7-2	TRBJ2-7	.	14	many	TGTGCCAGCAGCAAGGGGGGGTGGGCCTACGAGCAGTACTTC	CASSKGGWAYEQYF
TRBV25-1	TRBJ1-1	.	13	.	TGTGCCAGCAGGGGGGGGAGGAACACTGTAGCTTTCTTT	CASRGGRNTVAFF
TRBV7-2	TRBJ2-5	TRBD2	18	many	TGTGCCAGCAGCCCCGGACTAGCGGGGGGTCTGTCTAGAGAGACCCAGTACTTC	CASSPGLAGGLSRETQYF
TRBV5-6	TRBJ2-5	TRBD1	14	many	TGTGCCAGCAGCTTCCCGGGACAGGGTCCGACCCAGTACTTC	CASSFPGQGPTQYF
TRBV12-3/TRBV12-4	TRBJ1-2	.	15	many	TGTGCCAGCACAGCGGTCGGGGGCGGCGGCTATGGCTACACCTTC	CASTAVGGGGYGYTF
TRBV28	TRBJ2-1	.	13	many	TGTGCCAGCAGTTTAGGAGCTTACAATGAGCAGTTCTTC	CASSLGAYNEQFF
TRBV30	TRBJ2-5	.	14	many	TGTGCCTGGAGCCCCGGGCTAGGGGCAGAGACCCAGTACTTC	CAWSPGLGAETQYF
TRBV20-1	TRBJ2-1	.	15	.	TGCAGTGCTAGAGGGGAGCAGACCTTCTACAATGAGCAGTTCTTC	CSARGEQTFYNEQFF
TRBV28	TRBJ2-2	.	13	many	TGTGCCAGCAGTTTCCGTTTGCTCGGGGAGCTGTTTTTT	CASSFRLLGELFF
TRBV25-1	TRBJ1-6	TRBD1	17	many	TGTGCCAGCAGCGGACAGGGCCATGGCGCATATAATTCACCCCTCCACTTT	CASSGQGHGAYNSPLHF
TRBV7-3	TRBJ2-1	TRBD2	16	many	TGTGCCAGCAGCTTGCTAGCGGGGGCTGCCTACAATGAGCAGTTCTTC	CASSLLAGAAYNEQFF
TRBV5-1	TRBJ1-6	TRBD1	23	.	TGCGCCAGCAGCTTGAAACCCCCCGGATCCGGGACAGGGATGAGCTCCTATAATTCACCCCTCCACTTT	CASSLKPPGSGTGMSSYNSPLHF
TRBV25-1	TRBJ1-5	.	13	many	TGTGCCAGGTCGGGGCAGGGGAATCAGCCCCAGCATTTT	CARSGQGNQPQHF
TRBV6-6	TRBJ2-7	TRBD2	17	many	TGTGCCAGCAGTTACGGGACTAGCGGGGGCTATTCCTACGAGCAGTACTTC	CASSYGTSGGYSYEQYF
TRBV2	TRBJ1-1	TRBD1	14	many	TGTGCCAGCAGAGCAAACAGGGGCGGGACTGAAGCTTTCTTT	CASRANRGGTEAFF
TRBV10-3	TRBJ1-1	TRBD1	14	many	TGTGCCATCAGGCTGGGACAGGGGAACACTGAAGCTTTCTTT	CAIRLGQGNTEAFF
TRBV14	TRBJ2-5	TRBD2	15	many	TGTGCCAGCAGCCAAGGACTAGCGGGAGTAGAGACCCAGTACTTC	CASSQGLAGVETQYF